The entry below gives a single TCR beta chain sequence along with its context. The antigen remains unidentified. Profiled with immunoSEQ multiplex PCR; TCRdb holds only in-frame clones, not every one. The data contain approximately 740,000 clones, approximately 79% of them singletons. The entry originates in a study of shared clonotypes between healthy human individuals. Study-wide results and limits: Researchers found naive subsets generally carried larger estimated richness than memory subsets. The authors sampled blood alone, and tissue repertoires likely differ.

Sequencing input: memory CD4+ T cells sorted from blood. The subset was: CD45RA-negative fraction. The TCR sequence derives from a woman in her twenties or thirties in good health.

The CDR3 DNA is TGCAGTGCTAGTAGCGGCTACGAGCAGTACTTC. It specifies CSASSGYEQYF. This sequence joins TRBV20-1 and TRBJ2-5, with a weak D call TRBD2 (6 bases). The J call is doubtful: the DNA matches TRBJ2-7 better. The germline V gene encodes CDR1 DFQATT and CDR2 SNEGSKA (reference sequence). The CDR3 runs to 11 residues.